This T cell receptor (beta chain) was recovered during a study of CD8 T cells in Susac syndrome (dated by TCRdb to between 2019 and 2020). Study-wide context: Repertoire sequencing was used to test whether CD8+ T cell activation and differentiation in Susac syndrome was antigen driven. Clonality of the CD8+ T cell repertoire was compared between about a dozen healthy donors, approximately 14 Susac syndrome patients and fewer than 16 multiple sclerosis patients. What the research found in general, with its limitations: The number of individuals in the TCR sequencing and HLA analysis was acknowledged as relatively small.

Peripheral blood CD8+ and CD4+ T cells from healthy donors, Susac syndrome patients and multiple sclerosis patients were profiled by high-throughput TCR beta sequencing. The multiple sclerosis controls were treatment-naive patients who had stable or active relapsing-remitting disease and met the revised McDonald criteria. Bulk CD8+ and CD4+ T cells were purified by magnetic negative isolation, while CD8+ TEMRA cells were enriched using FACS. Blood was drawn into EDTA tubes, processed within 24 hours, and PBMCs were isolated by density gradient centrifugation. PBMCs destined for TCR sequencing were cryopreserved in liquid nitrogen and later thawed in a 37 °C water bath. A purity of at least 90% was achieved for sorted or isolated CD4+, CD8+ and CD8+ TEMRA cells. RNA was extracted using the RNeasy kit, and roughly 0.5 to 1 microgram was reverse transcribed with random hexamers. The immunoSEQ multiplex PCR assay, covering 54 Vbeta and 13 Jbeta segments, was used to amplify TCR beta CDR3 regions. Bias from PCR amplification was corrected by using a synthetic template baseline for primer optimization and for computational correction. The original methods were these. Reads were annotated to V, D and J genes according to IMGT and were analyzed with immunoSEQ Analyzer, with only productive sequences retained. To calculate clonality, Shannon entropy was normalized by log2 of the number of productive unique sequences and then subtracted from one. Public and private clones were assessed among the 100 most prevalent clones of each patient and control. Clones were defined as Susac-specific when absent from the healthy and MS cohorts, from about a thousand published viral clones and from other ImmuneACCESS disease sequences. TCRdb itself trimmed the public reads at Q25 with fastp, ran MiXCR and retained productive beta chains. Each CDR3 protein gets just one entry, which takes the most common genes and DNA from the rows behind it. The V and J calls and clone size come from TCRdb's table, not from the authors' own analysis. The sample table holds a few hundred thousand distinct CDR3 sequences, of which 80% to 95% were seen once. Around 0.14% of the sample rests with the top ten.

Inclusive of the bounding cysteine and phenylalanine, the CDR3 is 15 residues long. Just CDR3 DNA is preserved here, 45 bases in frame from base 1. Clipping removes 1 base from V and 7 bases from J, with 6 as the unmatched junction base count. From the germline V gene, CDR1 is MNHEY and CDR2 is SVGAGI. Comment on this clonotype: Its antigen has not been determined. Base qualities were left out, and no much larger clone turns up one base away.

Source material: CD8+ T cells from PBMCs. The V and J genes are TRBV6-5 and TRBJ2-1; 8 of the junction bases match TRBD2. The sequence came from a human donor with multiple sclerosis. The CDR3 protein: CASSYFPREANEQFF. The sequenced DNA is TGTGCCAGCAGTTACTTCCCGCGGGAGGCAAATGAGCAGTTCTTC.